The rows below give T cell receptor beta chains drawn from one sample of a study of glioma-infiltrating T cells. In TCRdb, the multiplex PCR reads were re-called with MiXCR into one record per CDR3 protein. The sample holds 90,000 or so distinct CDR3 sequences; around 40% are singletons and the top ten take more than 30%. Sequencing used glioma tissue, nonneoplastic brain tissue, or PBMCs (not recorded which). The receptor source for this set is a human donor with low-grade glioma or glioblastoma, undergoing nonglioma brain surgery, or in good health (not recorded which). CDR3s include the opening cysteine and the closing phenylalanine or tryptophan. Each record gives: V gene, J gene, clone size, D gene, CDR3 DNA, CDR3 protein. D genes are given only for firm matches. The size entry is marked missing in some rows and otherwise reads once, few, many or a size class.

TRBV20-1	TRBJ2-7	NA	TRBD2	TGCAGTGCTGGAGATTGGCTAGCGGGAGTCTACGAGCAGTACTTC	CSAGDWLAGVYEQYF
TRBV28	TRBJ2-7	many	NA	TGTGCCAGCAGTACACTCACTGGCGAGCAGTACTTC	CASSTLTGEQYF
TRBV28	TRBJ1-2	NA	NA	TGTGCCAGCGGTCTAGGGGGGGCCTCTGGCTATTGCTACACCTTC	CASGLGGASGYCYTF
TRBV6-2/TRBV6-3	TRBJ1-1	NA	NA	TGTGCCAGCCGATACTTGGAGCCTTCTAGGGCTTTCTTT	CASRYLEPSRAFF
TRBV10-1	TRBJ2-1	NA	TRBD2	TGCGCCAGCAGTACTAGCGGGGGCCAAGAGGGAGGATACAATGAGCAGTTCTTC	CASSTSGGQEGGYNEQFF
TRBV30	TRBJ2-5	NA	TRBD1	TGTGCCTGGAGTAGGGACAGCCAAGAGACCCAGTACTTC	CAWSRDSQETQYF
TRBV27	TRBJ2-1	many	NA	TGTGCCAGCAGGGGAGACGGCTACAATGAGCAGTTCTTC	CASRGDGYNEQFF
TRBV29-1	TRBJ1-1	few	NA	TGCAGCGTTGATTCTGGGACTGAAGCTTTCTTT	CSVDSGTEAFF
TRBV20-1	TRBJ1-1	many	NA	TGCAGTGCTATCAAGGATGGCACTGAAGCTTTCTTT	CSAIKDGTEAFF
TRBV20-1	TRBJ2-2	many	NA	TGCAGTGCTAGTCACAGCGGAGGAACCGGGGAGCTGTTTTTT	CSASHSGGTGELFF
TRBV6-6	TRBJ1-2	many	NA	TGTGCCAGCAGTTACTCGGCAGGCGGCTTGGGTGGCTACACCTTC	CASSYSAGGLGGYTF
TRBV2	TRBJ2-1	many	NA	TGTGCCAGCAGGATGGACAGCTTCAACAATGAGCAGTTCTTC	CASRMDSFNNEQFF
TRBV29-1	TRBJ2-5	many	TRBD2	TGCAGCGTTGACGGCGGGGGGCAAGAGACCCAGTACTTC	CSVDGGGQETQYF
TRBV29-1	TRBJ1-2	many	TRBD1	TGCAGCGTTGATGAGGACAGGGTCGGAGGCTACACCTTC	CSVDEDRVGGYTF
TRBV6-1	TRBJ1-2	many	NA	TGTGCCAGCATCAGCAGGGGCCACGCTAACTATGGCTACACCTTC	CASISRGHANYGYTF
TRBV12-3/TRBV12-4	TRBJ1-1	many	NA	TGTGCCAGCAGTTTCTCCGGACTTGAAGCTTTCTTT	CASSFSGLEAFF
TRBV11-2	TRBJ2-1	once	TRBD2	TGTGCCAGCAGCTTTAGCGGGAGGGCCAGCAATGAGCAGTTCTTC	CASSFSGRASNEQFF
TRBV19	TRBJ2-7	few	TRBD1	TGTGCCAGTAGTATAGTACCGGGACAGAACTACGAGCAGTACTTC	CASSIVPGQNYEQYF
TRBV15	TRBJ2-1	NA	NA	TGTGCCACCAGCAGTTCAGATCAGGCCAATGAGCAGTTCTTC	CATSSSDQANEQFF
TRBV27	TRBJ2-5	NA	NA	TGTGTTAGCAGTTTACAGCTAGGTGTAAGAGAGACCCAGTACTTC	CVSSLQLGVRETQYF
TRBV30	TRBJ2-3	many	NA	TGTGCCTGGAGCAGGGACGGGGGAGGATGGCAGTATTTT	CAWSRDGGGWQYF
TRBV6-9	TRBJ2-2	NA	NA	TGTGCCAGCAGTTACGTTGGTCCCGGGGGGCCGTTTTTT	CASSYVGPGGPFF
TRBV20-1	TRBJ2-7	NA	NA	TGCAGTGCTAGACCCTGGAACTCCTACTACGAGCAGTACTTC	CSARPWNSYYEQYF
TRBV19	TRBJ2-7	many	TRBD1	TGTGCCAGTAGTCGACAGGGTGGGGAGTACGAGCAGTACTTC	CASSRQGGEYEQYF
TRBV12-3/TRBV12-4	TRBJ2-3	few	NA	TGTGCCAGCAGTTCATCGCGGAGCACAGATACGCAGTATTTT	CASSSSRSTDTQYF
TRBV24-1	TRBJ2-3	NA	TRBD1	TGTGCCACTAGTGATTCTGGGACAGGCGCAGATACGCAGTATTTT	CATSDSGTGADTQYF
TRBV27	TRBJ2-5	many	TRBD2	TGTGCCAGCAGTTTAACCGGACTAGCGGAGACCCAGTACTTC	CASSLTGLAETQYF
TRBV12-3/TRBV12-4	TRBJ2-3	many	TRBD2	TGTGCCAGCAAAATAAGGACTAGCGGGTTAGGGCCAGATACGCAGTATTTT	CASKIRTSGLGPDTQYF
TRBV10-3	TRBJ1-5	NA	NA	TGTGCCACCAGTGAGCCGGGAGAGGGGAGCAATCAGCCCCAGCATTTT	CATSEPGEGSNQPQHF
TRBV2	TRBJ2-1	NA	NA	TGTGCCAGCAGTGAAGTGGCGGGGGCTACGAGCTCCTACGATGAGCAGTTCTTC	CASSEVAGATSSYDEQFF
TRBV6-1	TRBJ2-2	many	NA	TGTGCCAGCACTCGGGCAGCCGGGGAGCTGTTTTTT	CASTRAAGELFF
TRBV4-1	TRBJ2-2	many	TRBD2	TGCGCCAGCAGCCAAACTAGCGGGGGGGCCTTAGACGGGGAGCTGTTTTTT	CASSQTSGGALDGELFF
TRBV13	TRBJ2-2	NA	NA	TGTGCCAGCAGCACAACGGGACCCGGGGAGCTGTTTTTT	CASSTTGPGELFF
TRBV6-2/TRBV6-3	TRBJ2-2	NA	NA	TGTGCCAATTTCCGTGAGAGCGGGGAGCTGTTTTTT	CANFRESGELFF
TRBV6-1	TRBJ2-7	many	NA	TGTGCCAGCAGTTATGGCACGTCTCTCTCCTACGAGCAGTACTTC	CASSYGTSLSYEQYF
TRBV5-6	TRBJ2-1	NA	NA	TGTGCCAGCAGCGCCAGGTTTAGAGGAGGCAATAAGCAGTTCTTC	CASSARFRGGNKQFF
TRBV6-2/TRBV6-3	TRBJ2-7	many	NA	TGTGCCAGCAGGCCGTGGGACACCACCTACGAGCAGTACTTC	CASRPWDTTYEQYF
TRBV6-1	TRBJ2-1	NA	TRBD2	TGTGCAAGCACCCAGCGGCGGGGGGCAGGGAATAAGCAGTTCTTC	CASTQRRGAGNKQFF
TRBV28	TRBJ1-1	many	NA	TGTGCCAGCAGTGTACAGAACATGAACACTGAAGCTTTCTTT	CASSVQNMNTEAFF
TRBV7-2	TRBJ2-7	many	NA	TGTGCCAGCAGCTTACAATTGGGTTACGAGCAGTACTTC	CASSLQLGYEQYF
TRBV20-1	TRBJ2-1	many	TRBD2	TGCAGTGCGCTTGCCTTGCAGCGGGAGCTCAATGAGCAGTTCTTC	CSALALQRELNEQFF
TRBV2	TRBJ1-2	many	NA	TGTGCTATCTTCTATGACTATGGCTACACCTTC	CAIFYDYGYTF
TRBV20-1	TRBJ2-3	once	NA	TGCAGTGCTAGGGAGGAAGCCACCGCAGATACGCAGTATTTT	CSAREEATADTQYF
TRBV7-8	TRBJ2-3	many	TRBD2	TGTGCCAGCAGCTTAGACCGGGGGGTTGCAGATACGCAGTATTTT	CASSLDRGVADTQYF
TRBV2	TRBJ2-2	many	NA	TGTGCCAGCAGTGCCGTCACCGGGGAGCTGTTTTTT	CASSAVTGELFF
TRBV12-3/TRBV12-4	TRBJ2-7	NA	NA	TGTGCCAGCAGTTCAGCGCTTGGGCTGAAAATTTATTACGAGCAGTACTTC	CASSSALGLKIYYEQYF
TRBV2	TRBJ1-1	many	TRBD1	TGTGCCAGCAGTGCCGAGACAGGGGCCACTGAAGCTTTCTTT	CASSAETGATEAFF
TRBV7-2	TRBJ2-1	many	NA	TGTGCCAGCAGCTTCCGGCGGGGTGAGCAGTTCTTC	CASSFRRGEQFF
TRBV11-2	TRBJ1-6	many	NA	TGTGCCAGCAGCTTCGATAATTCACCCCTCCACTTT	CASSFDNSPLHF
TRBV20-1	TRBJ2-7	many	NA	TGCAGTGCTAGAAATCCAGGACGCGCCAGGACCTACGAGCAGTACTTC	CSARNPGRARTYEQYF
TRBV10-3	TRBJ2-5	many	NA	TGTGCCATCAGTGAGTCAGTAGAAGAGACCCAGTACTTC	CAISESVEETQYF
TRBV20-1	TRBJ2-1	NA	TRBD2	TGCAGTGCGGGAGGGCGCCGCAAATACAATGAGCAGTTCTTC	CSAGGRRKYNEQFF
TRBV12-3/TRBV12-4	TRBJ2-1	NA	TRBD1	TGTGCCAGCAGAGGAAAGGGGGCGTTTGGCGAGCAGTCCTTC	CASRGKGAFGEQSF
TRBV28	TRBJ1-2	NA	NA	TGTGCCGGCAGGGAGATCAACTATGGCTACACCTTC	CAGREINYGYTF